This TCR beta chain was sequenced in a study of blood T cell repertoires in COVID-19. Study background: T cells, B-cell-depleted T cells, or PBMCs provided the cDNA or gDNA that served as material.

As handled by the study authors: Quantification of nucleated cells was approximated via reference gene primer amplification. Only in-frame clones appear in the TCRdb table, and some are missing; sequencing was by immunoSEQ multiplex PCR. V, J and clone size are taken as reported in that table, and D and trimming were inferred from the DNA itself. In the table there are some 150,000 clones, 84% of which are singletons. V lost 4 bases to trimming and J lost 1 base, with 14 bases between them. This CDR3 comprises 16 residues. Germline lookup yields CDR1 LGHDT and CDR2 YNNKEL (reference sequence). This chain links TRBV3-1 (or the pseudogene TRBV3-2) with TRBJ1-3, with a possible D match to TRBD1 (5 bases). The material sequenced was PBMCs or T cells enriched from blood (not recorded which). The receptor was derived from a man aged 45-65 years who had recovered from COVID-19. CDR3 protein: CASSPQGGISGNTIYF. CDR3 DNA: TGTGCCAGCAGCCCGCAGGGAGGGATTTCTGGAAACACCATATATTTT.